This TCR beta chain comes out of a study of PD-1 blockade in classical Hodgkin lymphoma. All patients relapsed after autologous stem cell transplantation, and brentuximab vedotin exposure varied. Per the germline V gene, CDR1 is SGHRS and CDR2 is YFSETQ. The CDR3 runs 14 residues. The germline V and J ends were trimmed by 0 bases and 3 bases, with 9 bases remaining between them. Measured with immunoSEQ multiplex PCR; TCRdb has only the in-frame clones, and not every one. The sample lists about 86,000 clones, 89% occurring once. The source is a human donor with classical Hodgkin lymphoma. Source: peripheral blood mononuclear cells (PBMCs), taken before the second cycle of nivolumab. The chain links TRBV5-1 to TRBJ1-1; D call uncertain. In DNA, the CDR3 is TGCGCCAGCAGCTTGGGGCTACTGGACACTGAAGCTTTCTTT. Protein sequence: CASSLGLLDTEAFF.